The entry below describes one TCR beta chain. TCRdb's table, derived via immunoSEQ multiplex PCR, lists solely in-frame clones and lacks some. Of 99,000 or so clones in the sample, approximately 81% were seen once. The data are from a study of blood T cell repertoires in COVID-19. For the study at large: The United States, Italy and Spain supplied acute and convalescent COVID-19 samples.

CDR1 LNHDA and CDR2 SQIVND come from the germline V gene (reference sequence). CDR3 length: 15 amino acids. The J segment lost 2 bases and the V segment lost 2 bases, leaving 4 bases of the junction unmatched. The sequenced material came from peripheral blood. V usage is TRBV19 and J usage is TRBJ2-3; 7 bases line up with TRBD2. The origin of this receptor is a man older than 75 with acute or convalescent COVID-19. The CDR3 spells CASSIWAGDTDTQYF. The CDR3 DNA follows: TGTGCCAGTAGTATATGGGCGGGAGACACAGATACGCAGTATTTT.